The entry below describes one TCR beta chain. The CDR3 extends over 17 amino acids. V was cut by 0 bases and J by 4 bases, with 13 bases left in between. CDR1 is LNHDA, CDR2 SQIVND, per germline (reference sequence). Original handling: By means of reference gene primer amplification, nucleated cell counts were estimated. The assay was immunoSEQ multiplex PCR, and TCRdb's table has in-frame clones only and misses some. V and J calls and clone size come straight from that table; D and trimming were deduced from the DNA. Of some 100,000 clones listed, 86% are singletons. This sample was taken from a study of blood T cell repertoires in COVID-19. Study summary: T cells, B-cell-depleted T cells, or PBMCs supplied cDNA or gDNA.

Study members were between about 18 and 95 years old and lived in 24 US regions. Participants' reported clinical history set cohort assignment. Sequencing used PBMCs or T cells enriched from blood (not recorded which). V and J are TRBV19 and TRBJ2-6, with D maybe TRBD2 (6 bases). This sequence was found in a woman between 50 and 59 years old who had recovered from COVID-19. The CDR3 reads CASSIDVTSTGANVLTF. CDR3 nucleotide sequence: TGTGCCAGTAGTATAGATGTAACTAGCACCGGGGCCAACGTCCTGACTTTC.